This TCR beta chain comes out of a study of beta chain features in type 1 diabetes. Study results and caveats: For Type 1 diabetes patients, all four CD4+ subsets carried TCRB CDR3s that were moderately but significantly shorter. cDNA-based reads could over-represent cells with high TCR expression.

This clone was seen a few times. Antigen: not known. A heparinised blood draw that averaged around 0.12 L was obtained once from each donor. TCRB transcripts that were expressed got sequenced, as all of the isolated RNA had been reverse transcribed. A few million reads were obtained on average from naive, central memory and regulatory T cell samples. Method: immunoSEQ multiplex PCR; TCRdb's copy keeps in-frame clones and lacks some. The repertoire has 130,000 to 150,000 clones, 10% to 15% of them found once; the top ten carry under 1.5%. The sequenced material came from central memory CD4+ T cells from blood. This TCR derives from a man younger than 30 with type 1 diabetes.

CDR3 nucleotides: TGCACCAGCAGCCCGTCCTACGAGCAGTACTTC. Protein: CTSSPSYEQYF. The chain carries TRBV1 and TRBJ2-7; the D call in the table, TRBD2, was not verified against the DNA. TRBV1 is labeled a pseudogene. The CDR3 extends over 11 amino acids.